The sequence of this T cell receptor beta chain was determined in a study of cytomegalovirus exposure and HLA in healthy donors. In the case of this clone: Its specificity is unknown.

Study-level findings and limits: Rarity characterized most TCR sequences, yet some public TCRs appeared in many donors. Later, an analysis showed that TCR beta chains associated with HLA were more clonally expanded than others that were equally common. An analysis that came later showed most CMV-associated TCR beta chains appearing HLA-restricted.

PCR used 60 Vbeta primers and 13 Jbeta primers. In the original workflow: A follow-up analysis tallied 70 million to 80 million unique TCR beta chains, roughly 11 million shared. This table comes from immunoSEQ multiplex PCR, and its TCRdb copy is limited to in-frame clones, with some not included. Clonal size and the V and J genes are those of that table, whereas D and trimming came from the DNA. The sample has approximately 190,000 clones; more than 60% are singletons. This CDR3 has 13 amino acids. V gave up 5 bases and J gave up 4 bases; unmatched junction bases: 3. Germline loops: CDR1 SGHTA, CDR2 FQGNSA.

The clonotype was recovered from a woman aged 30 to 39 in good health and CMV-seropositive. The sequenced sample was PBMCs. The chain has TRBV7-2 and TRBJ1-1; 8 positions match TRBD1. CDR3 in DNA: TGTGCCAGCAGCCTGCAGGGGGCCACTGAAGCTTTCTTT. Amino acids: CASSLQGATEAFF. The full variable domain, in which reference TRBV7-2 and TRBJ1-1 provide the parts outside the CDR3, is GAGVSQSPSNKVTEKGKDVELRCDPISGHTALYWYRQSLGQGLEFLIYFQGNSAPDKSGLPSDRFSAERTGGSVSTLTIQRTQQEDSAVYLCASSLQGATEAFFGQGTRLTVV.